These T cell receptor beta chains were read from a single sample in a study of radiotherapy plus CTLA-4 blockade in lung cancer. Generated by immunoSEQ multiplex PCR, the TCRdb table keeps only in-frame clones and is missing some. The sample consists of around 100,000 clones, approximately 77% of them appearing once. Sequenced here: peripheral blood, sampled from a patient treated with radiotherapy plus ipilimumab. These receptors came from a human donor with non-small cell lung cancer that progressed on radiotherapy plus ipilimumab. Some clones in this sample may be carry-over from other donors' samples. Both conserved end residues are part of each CDR3. The order of the fields is CDR3 protein, CDR3 DNA, D gene, clone size, J gene, V gene. The D gene is left open where the match is weak. The listing skips clone size in some rows; elsewhere it reads once, few, many or a size class.

CDR3aa: CASSQWSEAFF; CDR3nt: TGTGCCAGCAGCCAATGGTCTGAAGCTTTCTTT; d_gene: -; abundance: -; j_gene: TRBJ1-1; v_gene: TRBV14
CDR3aa: CASSLSGQTYEQYF; CDR3nt: TGTGCCAGCAGCTTATCCGGGCAGACCTACGAGCAGTACTTC; d_gene: -; abundance: -; j_gene: TRBJ2-7; v_gene: TRBV11-3
CDR3aa: CASSTTFRGPGELFF; CDR3nt: TGTGCCAGCAGTACGACGTTTCGGGGTCCCGGGGAGCTGTTTTTT; d_gene: -; abundance: few; j_gene: TRBJ2-2; v_gene: TRBV7-9
CDR3aa: CATSREAGSGGYTF; CDR3nt: TGTGCCACCAGCAGAGAAGCAGGGAGCGGTGGCTACACCTTC; d_gene: -; abundance: -; j_gene: TRBJ1-2; v_gene: TRBV15
CDR3aa: CASSERGYDGYTF; CDR3nt: TGTGCCAGCAGTGAAAGGGGATACGATGGCTACACCTTC; d_gene: -; abundance: -; j_gene: TRBJ1-2; v_gene: TRBV2
CDR3aa: CAWSRDVDQPQHF; CDR3nt: TGTGCCTGGAGTAGGGACGTCGATCAGCCCCAGCATTTT; d_gene: -; abundance: -; j_gene: TRBJ1-5; v_gene: TRBV30
CDR3aa: CASRVGRGGYNEQFF; CDR3nt: TGTGCCAGCAGGGTGGGGCGGGGCGGATACAATGAGCAGTTCTTC; d_gene: -; abundance: -; j_gene: TRBJ2-1; v_gene: TRBV4-2
CDR3aa: CASSLTGGTYEQYF; CDR3nt: TGTGCCAGCAGCTTGACAGGTGGAACCTACGAGCAGTACTTC; d_gene: -; abundance: -; j_gene: TRBJ2-7; v_gene: TRBV7-2
CDR3aa: CASSVLGRDGAFF; CDR3nt: TGTGCCAGCAGTGTGTTAGGGCGGGATGGGGCTTTCTTT; d_gene: -; abundance: -; j_gene: TRBJ1-1; v_gene: TRBV25-1
CDR3aa: CASTRSSGSRYGYTF; CDR3nt: TGTGCCAGCACCCGGTCGTCGGGGTCGCGGTATGGCTACACCTTC; d_gene: -; abundance: -; j_gene: TRBJ1-2; v_gene: TRBV6-5
CDR3aa: CASSPRELAGGTDTQYF; CDR3nt: TGTGCCAGCTCACCGAGAGAACTAGCGGGGGGCACAGATACGCAGTATTTT; d_gene: TRBD2; abundance: -; j_gene: TRBJ2-3; v_gene: TRBV18
CDR3aa: CASSTDRVRPYEQYF; CDR3nt: TGTGCCAGCAGTACGGACAGGGTCCGACCCTACGAGCAGTACTTC; d_gene: TRBD1; abundance: -; j_gene: TRBJ2-7; v_gene: TRBV28
CDR3aa: CASSLRAGGEKLFF; CDR3nt: TGTGCCAGCAGCTTGAGGGCAGGGGGTGAAAAACTGTTTTTT; d_gene: TRBD1; abundance: -; j_gene: TRBJ1-4; v_gene: TRBV7-6
CDR3aa: CAISEIPGTGNYEQYF; CDR3nt: TGTGCCATCAGTGAGATTCCCGGGACAGGGAATTACGAGCAGTACTTC; d_gene: TRBD1; abundance: -; j_gene: TRBJ2-7; v_gene: TRBV10-3
CDR3aa: CSVEDLGRYYYNEQFF; CDR3nt: TGCAGCGTTGAAGATCTGGGTAGGTACTACTACAATGAGCAGTTCTTC; d_gene: -; abundance: -; j_gene: TRBJ2-1; v_gene: TRBV29-1
CDR3aa: CASSLNGGVGGDTQYF; CDR3nt: TGTGCCAGCAGCTTAAACGGGGGGGTTGGAGGAGATACGCAGTATTTT; d_gene: TRBD2; abundance: -; j_gene: TRBJ2-3; v_gene: TRBV7-9
CDR3aa: CASSHIAGGPFLEQYF; CDR3nt: TGTGCCAGCAGCCACATAGCGGGGGGTCCTTTCCTCGAGCAGTACTTC; d_gene: TRBD2; abundance: -; j_gene: TRBJ2-7; v_gene: TRBV7-6
CDR3aa: CAWSVGETQYF; CDR3nt: TGTGCCTGGAGTGTCGGGGAGACCCAGTACTTC; d_gene: -; abundance: -; j_gene: TRBJ2-5; v_gene: TRBV30
CDR3aa: CATSTRTGGSDTQYF; CDR3nt: TGTGCCACCAGCACCAGGACAGGGGGAAGTGATACGCAGTATTTT; d_gene: TRBD1; abundance: -; j_gene: TRBJ2-3; v_gene: TRBV15
CDR3aa: CASSPGLGTIYF; CDR3nt: TGTGCCAGCAGTCCGGGACTCGGAACCATATATTTT; d_gene: -; abundance: -; j_gene: TRBJ1-3; v_gene: TRBV27
CDR3aa: CASSSGTSADTQYF; CDR3nt: TGTGCCAGCAGTTCCGGGACTAGCGCAGATACGCAGTATTTT; d_gene: TRBD2; abundance: -; j_gene: TRBJ2-3; v_gene: TRBV6-4
CDR3aa: CASSRLTFANTGELFF; CDR3nt: TGCGCCAGCAGCCGGTTGACTTTCGCGAACACCGGGGAGCTGTTTTTT; d_gene: -; abundance: once; j_gene: TRBJ2-2; v_gene: TRBV5-1
CDR3aa: CASSVDRGASPLHF; CDR3nt: TGTGCCAGCAGTGTCGACAGGGGAGCTTCACCCCTCCACTTT; d_gene: TRBD1; abundance: -; j_gene: TRBJ1-6; v_gene: TRBV2
CDR3aa: CASSLWESSNQPQHF; CDR3nt: TGTGCCAGCAGCTTGTGGGAGTCTAGCAATCAGCCCCAGCATTTT; d_gene: -; abundance: few; j_gene: TRBJ1-5; v_gene: TRBV5-8
CDR3aa: CATSSTDKTVYNSPLHF; CDR3nt: TGTGCCACCAGCTCAACGGACAAGACAGTCTATAATTCACCCCTCCACTTT; d_gene: -; abundance: -; j_gene: TRBJ1-6; v_gene: TRBV15
CDR3aa: CASQVNLPEAFF; CDR3nt: TGTGCGTCACAGGTCAACCTACCCGAAGCTTTCTTT; d_gene: -; abundance: -; j_gene: TRBJ1-1; v_gene: TRBV2
CDR3aa: CASSRGTEINYGYTF; CDR3nt: TGTGCCAGCAGCCGCGGGACAGAAATTAACTATGGCTACACCTTC; d_gene: TRBD1; abundance: -; j_gene: TRBJ1-2; v_gene: TRBV7-2
CDR3aa: CASSEGSSYNSPLHF; CDR3nt: TGTGCCAGCAGTGAGGGGAGCTCCTATAATTCACCCCTCCACTTT; d_gene: -; abundance: -; j_gene: TRBJ1-6; v_gene: TRBV6-4
CDR3aa: CASSRATGGRSELFF; CDR3nt: TGCGCCAGCAGCCGAGCGACAGGCGGTAGGTCGGAGCTGTTTTTT; d_gene: -; abundance: -; j_gene: TRBJ2-2; v_gene: TRBV5-1
CDR3aa: CASSRSPGQENTEAFF; CDR3nt: TGTGCCAGCAGTCGAAGTCCGGGACAGGAGAACACTGAAGCTTTCTTT; d_gene: TRBD1; abundance: -; j_gene: TRBJ1-1; v_gene: TRBV27
CDR3aa: CASSLVTGGTEAFF; CDR3nt: TGTGCCAGCAGCTTGGTGACAGGGGGGACTGAAGCTTTCTTT; d_gene: TRBD1; abundance: -; j_gene: TRBJ1-1; v_gene: TRBV5-5
CDR3aa: CASRTDSTNEKLFF; CDR3nt: TGTGCCAGTAGGACCGATTCAACTAATGAAAAACTGTTTTTT; d_gene: -; abundance: few; j_gene: TRBJ1-4; v_gene: TRBV19
CDR3aa: CASSHLSTGAHNSPLHF; CDR3nt: TGTGCCAGCAGCCACCTGAGCACGGGGGCGCATAATTCACCCCTCCACTTT; d_gene: -; abundance: -; j_gene: TRBJ1-6; v_gene: TRBV27
CDR3aa: CASSEQRSYGYTF; CDR3nt: TGTGCCAGCAGCGAACAGAGAAGCTATGGCTACACCTTC; d_gene: -; abundance: -; j_gene: TRBJ1-2; v_gene: TRBV5-4
CDR3aa: CASSLGQGGTEAFF; CDR3nt: TGCGCCAGCAGCCTAGGACAGGGTGGAACTGAAGCTTTCTTT; d_gene: TRBD1; abundance: -; j_gene: TRBJ1-1; v_gene: TRBV4-3
CDR3aa: CASKDTGSGNTIYF; CDR3nt: TGCGCCAGCAAAGATACAGGGAGTGGAAACACCATATATTTT; d_gene: -; abundance: -; j_gene: TRBJ1-3; v_gene: TRBV5-1
CDR3aa: CASSLTGTSPETQYF; CDR3nt: TGTGCCAGCAGCTTAACGGGGACTAGCCCGGAGACCCAGTACTTC; d_gene: TRBD2; abundance: -; j_gene: TRBJ2-5; v_gene: TRBV7-3
CDR3aa: CAITQGLRTEAFF; CDR3nt: TGTGCCATCACCCAGGGGTTACGGACTGAAGCTTTCTTT; d_gene: -; abundance: -; j_gene: TRBJ1-1; v_gene: TRBV10-3
CDR3aa: CASSLARTGVYGYTF; CDR3nt: TGTGCCAGCAGCTTAGCTCGGACAGGGGTGTATGGCTACACCTTC; d_gene: TRBD1; abundance: -; j_gene: TRBJ1-2; v_gene: TRBV7-8
CDR3aa: CASSSPGTGLNEQFF; CDR3nt: TGTGCCAGCAGCTCCCCCGGGACAGGGCTCAATGAGCAGTTCTTC; d_gene: TRBD1; abundance: -; j_gene: TRBJ2-1; v_gene: TRBV7-3
CDR3aa: CSVRGGGIGGYTF; CDR3nt: TGCAGCGTCCGGGGCGGGGGTATCGGTGGCTACACCTTC; d_gene: -; abundance: -; j_gene: TRBJ1-2; v_gene: TRBV29-1
CDR3aa: CASSPGQGKSRGEQYF; CDR3nt: TGTGCCAGCTCACCAGGACAGGGGAAGTCAAGGGGCGAGCAGTACTTC; d_gene: TRBD1; abundance: -; j_gene: TRBJ2-7; v_gene: TRBV18
CDR3aa: CASRPGLPTDTQYF; CDR3nt: TGTGCCAGCAGACCGGGACTCCCCACAGATACGCAGTATTTT; d_gene: -; abundance: -; j_gene: TRBJ2-3; v_gene: TRBV2
CDR3aa: CASSIIDGETQYF; CDR3nt: TGTGCTAGCAGCATTATCGACGGGGAGACCCAGTACTTC; d_gene: -; abundance: once; j_gene: TRBJ2-5; v_gene: TRBV7-7
CDR3aa: CASSPGLNTEAFF; CDR3nt: TGTGCCAGCTCACCAGGGCTGAACACTGAAGCTTTCTTT; d_gene: -; abundance: -; j_gene: TRBJ1-1; v_gene: TRBV18
CDR3aa: CAAGEKLRPSSYEQYF; CDR3nt: TGTGCGGCGGGAGAAAAGCTCCGACCGAGCTCCTACGAGCAGTACTTC; d_gene: TRBD2; abundance: -; j_gene: TRBJ2-7; v_gene: TRBV5-3
CDR3aa: CASSPTTDRAQYF; CDR3nt: TGTGCCAGCAGCCCTACCACGGACAGGGCGCAGTACTTC; d_gene: TRBD1; abundance: -; j_gene: TRBJ2-7; v_gene: TRBV7-8
CDR3aa: CASSPRQETQYF; CDR3nt: TGTGCCAGCTCACCACGTCAAGAGACCCAGTACTTC; d_gene: -; abundance: -; j_gene: TRBJ2-5; v_gene: TRBV18
CDR3aa: CASSLRSFSGNTIYF; CDR3nt: TGTGCCAGCAGTTTAAGGTCCTTCTCTGGAAACACCATATATTTT; d_gene: -; abundance: once; j_gene: TRBJ1-3; v_gene: TRBV28
CDR3aa: CASSRGDTQETQYF; CDR3nt: TGTGCCAGCAGTCGGGGGGATACCCAAGAGACCCAGTACTTC; d_gene: TRBD2; abundance: -; j_gene: TRBJ2-5; v_gene: TRBV7-9
CDR3aa: CASSPRQQETQYF; CDR3nt: TGCGCCAGCAGCCCACGACAGCAAGAGACCCAGTACTTC; d_gene: -; abundance: -; j_gene: TRBJ2-5; v_gene: TRBV5-1
CDR3aa: CASSLSEAGRYTGELFF; CDR3nt: TGTGCCAGCAGCTTGAGCGAAGCGGGGCGATACACCGGGGAGCTGTTTTTT; d_gene: TRBD2; abundance: -; j_gene: TRBJ2-2; v_gene: TRBV9
CDR3aa: CASSPEGGLSPLHF; CDR3nt: TGTGCCAGCTCCCCAGAAGGGGGATTGTCACCCCTCCACTTT; d_gene: -; abundance: -; j_gene: TRBJ1-6; v_gene: TRBV6-1
CDR3aa: CASRFSGGSSYNEQFF; CDR3nt: TGTGCCAGCAGATTTAGCGGGGGGAGCTCCTACAATGAGCAGTTCTTC; d_gene: TRBD2; abundance: few; j_gene: TRBJ2-1; v_gene: TRBV5-4
CDR3aa: CASSSLGTGGEKLFF; CDR3nt: TGCGCCAGCAGCTCTTTAGGGACAGGGGGAGAAAAACTGTTTTTT; d_gene: TRBD1; abundance: -; j_gene: TRBJ1-4; v_gene: TRBV5-1
CDR3aa: CASSYYGGEYTQYF; CDR3nt: TGTGCCAGCAGTTATTACGGGGGTGAATATACGCAGTATTTT; d_gene: -; abundance: -; j_gene: TRBJ2-3; v_gene: TRBV6-5